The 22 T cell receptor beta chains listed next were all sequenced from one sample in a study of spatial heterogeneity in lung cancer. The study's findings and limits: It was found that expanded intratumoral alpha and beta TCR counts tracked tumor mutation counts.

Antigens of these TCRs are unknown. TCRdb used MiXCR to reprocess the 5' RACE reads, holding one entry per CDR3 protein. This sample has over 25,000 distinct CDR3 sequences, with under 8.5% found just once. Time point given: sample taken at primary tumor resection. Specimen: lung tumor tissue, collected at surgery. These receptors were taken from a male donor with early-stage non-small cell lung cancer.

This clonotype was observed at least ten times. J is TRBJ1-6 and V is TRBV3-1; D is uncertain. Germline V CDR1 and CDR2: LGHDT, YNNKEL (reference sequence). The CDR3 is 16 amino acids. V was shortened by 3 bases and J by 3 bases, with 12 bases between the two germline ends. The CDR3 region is CASSHQERGYNSPLHF. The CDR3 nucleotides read TGTGCCAGCAGCCATCAGGAGCGGGGCTATAATTCACCCCTCCACTTT.

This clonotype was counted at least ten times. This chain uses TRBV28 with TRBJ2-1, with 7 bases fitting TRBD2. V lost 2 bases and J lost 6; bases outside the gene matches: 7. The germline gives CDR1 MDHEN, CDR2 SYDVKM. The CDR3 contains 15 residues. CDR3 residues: CASSLGTTSPNEQFF. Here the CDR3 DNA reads TGTGCCAGCAGTTTAGGGACTACTTCCCCCAATGAGCAGTTCTTC.

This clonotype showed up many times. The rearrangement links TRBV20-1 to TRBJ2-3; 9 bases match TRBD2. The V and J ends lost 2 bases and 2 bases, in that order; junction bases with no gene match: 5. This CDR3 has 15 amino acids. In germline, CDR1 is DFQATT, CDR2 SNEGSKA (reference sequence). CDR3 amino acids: CSARWLAGPTDTQYF. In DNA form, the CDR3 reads TGCAGTGCTAGATGGCTAGCGGGGCCCACAGATACGCAGTATTTT.

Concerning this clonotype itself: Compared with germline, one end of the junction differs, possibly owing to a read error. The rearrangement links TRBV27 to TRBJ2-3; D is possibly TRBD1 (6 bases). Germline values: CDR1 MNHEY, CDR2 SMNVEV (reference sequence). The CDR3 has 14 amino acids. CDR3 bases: TGCACCAGCAGTTCGGGACAAAAAACAGATACGCAGTATTTT. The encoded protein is CTSSSGQKTDTQYF.

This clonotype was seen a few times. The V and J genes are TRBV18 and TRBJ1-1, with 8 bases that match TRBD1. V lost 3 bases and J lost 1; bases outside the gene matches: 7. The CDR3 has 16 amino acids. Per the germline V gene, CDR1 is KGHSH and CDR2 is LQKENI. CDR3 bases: TGTGCCAGCTCACCTCTTTCAGGGGGCCGGAACACTGAAGCTTTCTTT. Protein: CASSPLSGGRNTEAFF.

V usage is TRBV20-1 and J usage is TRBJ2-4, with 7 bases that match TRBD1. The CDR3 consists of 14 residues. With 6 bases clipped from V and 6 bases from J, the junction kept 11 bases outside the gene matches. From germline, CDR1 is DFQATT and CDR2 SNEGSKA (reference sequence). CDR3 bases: TGCAGTGCGCCCGACAGGGTAGTCAGAAACATTCAGTACTTC. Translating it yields CSAPDRVVRNIQYF.

CDR3 sequence: CATLRDTGYEQYF. CDR3 in DNA: TGTGCCACCCTACGGGACACTGGCTACGAGCAGTACTTC. The chain combines TRBV28 with TRBJ2-7, with D tentatively TRBD1 (6 bases). The CDR3 is 13 residues long. Trimming took 10 bases from V and 3 from J, leaving 16 bases between them. The germline CDR1 and CDR2 sequences are MDHEN and SYDVKM.

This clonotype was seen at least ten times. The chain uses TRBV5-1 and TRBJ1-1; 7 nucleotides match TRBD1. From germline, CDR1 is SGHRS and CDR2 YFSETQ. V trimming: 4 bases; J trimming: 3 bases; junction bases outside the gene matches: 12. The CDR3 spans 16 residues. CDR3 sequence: CASSDREGALDTEAFF. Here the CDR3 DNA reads TGCGCCAGCAGCGATCGAGAGGGGGCCTTGGACACTGAAGCTTTCTTT. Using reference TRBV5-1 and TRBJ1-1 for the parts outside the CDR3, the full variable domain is KAGVTQTPRYLIKTRGQQVTLSCSPISGHRSVSWYQQTPGQGLQFLFEYFSETQRNKGNFPGRFSGRQFSNSRSEMNVSTLELGDSALYLCASSDREGALDTEAFFGQGTRLTVV.

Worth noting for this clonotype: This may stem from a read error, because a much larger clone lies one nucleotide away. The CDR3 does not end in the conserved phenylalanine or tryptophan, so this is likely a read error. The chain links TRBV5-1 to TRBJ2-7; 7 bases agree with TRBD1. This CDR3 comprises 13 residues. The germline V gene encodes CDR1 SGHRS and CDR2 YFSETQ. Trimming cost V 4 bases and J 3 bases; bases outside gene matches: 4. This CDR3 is CASSPGTVYEQYS. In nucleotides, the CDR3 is TGCGCCAGCAGCCCCGGGACAGTCTACGAGCAGTACTCC.

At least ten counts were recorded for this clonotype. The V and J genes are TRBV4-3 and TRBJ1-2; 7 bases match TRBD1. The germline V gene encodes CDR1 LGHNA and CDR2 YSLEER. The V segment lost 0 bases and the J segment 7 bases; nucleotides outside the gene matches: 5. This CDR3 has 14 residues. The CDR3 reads CASSQEGRGFGYTF. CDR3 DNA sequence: TGCGCCAGCAGCCAAGAGGGCAGGGGGTTTGGCTACACCTTC.

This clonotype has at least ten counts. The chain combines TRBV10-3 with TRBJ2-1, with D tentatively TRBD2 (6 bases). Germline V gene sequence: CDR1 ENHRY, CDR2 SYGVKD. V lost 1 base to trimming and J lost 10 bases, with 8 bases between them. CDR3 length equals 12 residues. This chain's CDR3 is CAISEWGEEQFF. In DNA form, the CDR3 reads TGTGCCATCAGTGAGTGGGGGGAAGAGCAGTTCTTC.

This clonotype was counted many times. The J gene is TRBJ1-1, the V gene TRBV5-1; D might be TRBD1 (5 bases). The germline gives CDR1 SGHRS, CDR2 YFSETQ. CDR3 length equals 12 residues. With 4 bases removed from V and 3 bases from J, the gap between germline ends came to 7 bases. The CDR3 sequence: CASSPGYTEAFF. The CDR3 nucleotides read TGCGCCAGCAGCCCAGGGTACACTGAAGCTTTCTTT. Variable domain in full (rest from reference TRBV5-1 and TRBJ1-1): KAGVTQTPRYLIKTRGQQVTLSCSPISGHRSVSWYQQTPGQGLQFLFEYFSETQRNKGNFPGRFSGRQFSNSRSEMNVSTLELGDSALYLCASSPGYTEAFFGQGTRLTVV.

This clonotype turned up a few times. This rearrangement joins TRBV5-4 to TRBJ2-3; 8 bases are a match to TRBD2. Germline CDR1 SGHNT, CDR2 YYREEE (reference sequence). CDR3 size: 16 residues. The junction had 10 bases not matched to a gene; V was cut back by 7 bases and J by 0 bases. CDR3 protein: CASVKYSGTSTDTQYF. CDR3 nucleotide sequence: TGTGCCAGCGTGAAATATAGCGGGACTAGCACAGATACGCAGTATTTT.

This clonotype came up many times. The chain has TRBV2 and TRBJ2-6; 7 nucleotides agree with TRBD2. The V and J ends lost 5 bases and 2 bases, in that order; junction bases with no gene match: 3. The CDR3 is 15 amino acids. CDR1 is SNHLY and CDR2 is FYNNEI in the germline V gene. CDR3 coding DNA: TGTGCCAGCAGTCAAGGGAGGGCTGGGGCCAACGTCCTGACTTTC. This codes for CASSQGRAGANVLTF.

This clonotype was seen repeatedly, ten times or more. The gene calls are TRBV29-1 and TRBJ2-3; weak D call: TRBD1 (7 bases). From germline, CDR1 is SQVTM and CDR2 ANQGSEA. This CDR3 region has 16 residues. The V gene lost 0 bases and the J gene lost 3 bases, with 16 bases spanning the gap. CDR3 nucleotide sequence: TGCAGCGTTGAAGATTGGAGGGACAGCCTAACAGATACGCAGTATTTT. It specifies CSVEDWRDSLTDTQYF.

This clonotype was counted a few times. The DNA for the CDR3 is TGCAGTGCTAGCACTAGCGGGGGTTCGGTTCAGTTCTTC. This gives the protein CSASTSGGSVQFF. J is TRBJ2-1 and V is TRBV20-1; TRBD2 agrees at 11 bases. Per the germline V gene, CDR1 is DFQATT and CDR2 is SNEGSKA (reference sequence). After removal of 3 bases from V and 13 bases from J, the junction contained 8 bases not matched to a gene. This CDR3 spans 13 amino acids.

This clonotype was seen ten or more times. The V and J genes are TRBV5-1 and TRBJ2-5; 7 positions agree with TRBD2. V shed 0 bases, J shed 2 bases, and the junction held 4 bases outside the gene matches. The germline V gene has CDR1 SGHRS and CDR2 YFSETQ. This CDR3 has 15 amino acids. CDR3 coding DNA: TGCGCCAGCAGCTTGGGCGGGGGACCACAAGAGACCCAGTACTTC. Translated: CASSLGGGPQETQYF.

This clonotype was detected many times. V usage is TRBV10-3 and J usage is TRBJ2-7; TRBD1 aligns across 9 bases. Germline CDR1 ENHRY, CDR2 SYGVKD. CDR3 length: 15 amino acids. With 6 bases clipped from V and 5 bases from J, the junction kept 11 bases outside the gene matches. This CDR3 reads CAISGTDRGVNEQYF. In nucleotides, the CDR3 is TGTGCCATCAGCGGAACCGACAGGGGGGTGAACGAGCAGTACTTC.

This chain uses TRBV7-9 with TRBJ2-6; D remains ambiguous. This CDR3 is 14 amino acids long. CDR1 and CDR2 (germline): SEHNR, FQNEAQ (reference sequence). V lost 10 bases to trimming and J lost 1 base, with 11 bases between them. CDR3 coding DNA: TGTGCCACCCATTCGGGTTCTGGGGCCAACGTCCTGACTTTC. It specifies CATHSGSGANVLTF.

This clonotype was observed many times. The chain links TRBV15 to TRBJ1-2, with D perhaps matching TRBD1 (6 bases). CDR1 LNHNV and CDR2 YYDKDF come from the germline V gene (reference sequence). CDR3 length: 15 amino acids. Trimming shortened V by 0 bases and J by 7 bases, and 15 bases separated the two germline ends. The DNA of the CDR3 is TGTGCCACCAGCAGAGATTATCGGGGGGCGAGTGGCTACACCTTC. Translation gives CATSRDYRGASGYTF.

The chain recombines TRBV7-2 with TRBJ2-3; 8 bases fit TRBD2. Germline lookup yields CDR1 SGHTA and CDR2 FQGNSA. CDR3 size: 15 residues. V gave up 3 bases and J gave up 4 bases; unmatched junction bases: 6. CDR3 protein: CASSFQRGSADTQYF. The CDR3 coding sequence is TGTGCCAGCAGCTTTCAGCGGGGGAGCGCAGATACGCAGTATTTT. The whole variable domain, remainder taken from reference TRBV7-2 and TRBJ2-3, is GAGVSQSPSNKVTEKGKDVELRCDPISGHTALYWYRQSLGQGLEFLIYFQGNSAPDKSGLPSDRFSAERTGGSVSTLTIQRTQQEDSAVYLCASSFQRGSADTQYFGPGTRLTVL.

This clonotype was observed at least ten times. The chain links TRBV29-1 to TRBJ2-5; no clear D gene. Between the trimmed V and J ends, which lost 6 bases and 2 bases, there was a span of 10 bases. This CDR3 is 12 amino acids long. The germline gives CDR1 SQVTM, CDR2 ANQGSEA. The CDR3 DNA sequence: TGCAGCGTGTCTCAGGCACAAGAGACCCAGTACTTC. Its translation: CSVSQAQETQYF.